The 5 T cell receptor beta chains presented below share a single source sample, sequenced in a study of blood T cell repertoires in COVID-19. Assay: immunoSEQ multiplex PCR; the TCRdb copy retains only in-frame clones and omits some. The sample lists approximately 280,000 clones; approximately 78% were seen once. Material: PBMCs or T cells enriched from blood (not recorded which). These receptors all come from a man aged 40-55 years who had been exposed to COVID-19.

The chain has TRBV5-1 and TRBJ2-7, with 7 bases that match TRBD1. Germline CDR1 and CDR2: SGHRS and YFSETQ. CDR3 size: 14 residues. V lost 3 bases and J lost 4; bases outside the gene matches: 7. The CDR3 protein is CASSWETGPYEQYF. CDR3 coding DNA: TGCGCCAGCAGCTGGGAGACAGGGCCTTACGAGCAGTACTTC.

This clone appeared once. V is TRBV7-3 and J is TRBJ2-2, with 11 bases matching TRBD2. This CDR3 region has 17 residues. Per germline, CDR1 SGHTA and CDR2 FQGTGA. Trimming cost V 0 bases and J 7 bases; bases outside gene matches: 7. The chain's CDR3 is CASSLTIAGGPGGELFF. The CDR3 DNA reads TGTGCCAGCAGCTTAACGATAGCGGGAGGGCCTGGCGGGGAGCTGTTTTTT.

In this sample, this clone turned up a few times. The J gene is TRBJ1-1, the V gene TRBV6-5; 10 bases fit TRBD1. CDR1 is MNHEY, CDR2 SVGAGI, per germline. The CDR3 spans 14 residues. Trimming removed 6 bases from V and 4 bases from J; junction bases left unmatched: 5. The CDR3 reads CASRMDRGGTEAFF. CDR3 DNA: TGTGCCAGCAGGATGGACAGGGGGGGCACTGAAGCTTTCTTT.

The chain is built from TRBV19 and TRBJ1-5; 8 nucleotides agree with TRBD1. Looked up from germline, CDR1 is LNHDA and CDR2 is SQIVND (reference sequence). Losses at the gene ends were 6 bases for V and 7 bases for J; bases not matched to a gene: 8. CDR3 length: 14 amino acids. CDR3: CASSRTGLGQPQHF. The CDR3 DNA is TGTGCCAGTAGCAGGACAGGGCTGGGGCAGCCCCAGCATTTT. Full variable domain (outside the CDR3, taken from reference TRBV19 and TRBJ1-5): DGGITQSPKYLFRKEGQNVTLSCEQNLNHDAMYWYRQDPGQGLRLIYYSQIVNDFQKGDIAEGYSVSREKKESFPLTVTSAQKNPTAFYLCASSRTGLGQPQHFGDGTRLSIL.

This clone came up many times. This chain uses TRBV5-4 with TRBJ2-7, with TRBD2 as a possible D gene (5 bases). Germline CDR1 reads SGHNT; CDR2 reads YYREEE (reference sequence). V was trimmed by 0 bases and J by 3 bases, leaving 16 bases between them. This CDR3 is built from 16 residues. CDR3 bases: TGTGCCAGCAGCTTGGGGCTAGTAGGAGGTGTCTACGAGCAGTACTTC. Translation gives CASSLGLVGGVYEQYF.